This T cell receptor (beta chain) derives from a study of blood T cell repertoires in COVID-19. The CDR3 is 14 amino acids. The germline V gene encodes CDR1 MNHEY and CDR2 SVGAGI. Trimming took off 6 bases at V and 7 bases at J, with 15 bases between the two ends. Sequencing used immunoSEQ multiplex PCR; TCRdb keeps in-frame clones, though not all of them. The table shows about 200,000 clones, with approximately 89% occurring only once. The material sequenced was PBMCs or T cells enriched from blood (not recorded which). The TCR comes from a woman aged 40 to 50 with acute COVID-19. The chain couples TRBV6-5 to TRBJ1-4, with D possibly TRBD1 on 5 matching bases. The CDR3 here is CASRSTVVPEKLFF. CDR3 DNA: TGTGCCAGCAGGTCGACAGTAGTCCCTGAAAAACTGTTTTTT.